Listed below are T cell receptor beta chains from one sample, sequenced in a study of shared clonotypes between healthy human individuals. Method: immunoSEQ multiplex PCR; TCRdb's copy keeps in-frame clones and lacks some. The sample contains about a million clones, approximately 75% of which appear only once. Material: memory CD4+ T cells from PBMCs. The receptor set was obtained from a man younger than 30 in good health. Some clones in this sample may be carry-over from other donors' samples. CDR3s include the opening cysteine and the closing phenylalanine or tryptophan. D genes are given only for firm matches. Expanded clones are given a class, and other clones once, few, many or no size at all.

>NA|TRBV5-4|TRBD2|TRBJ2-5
CASSFAGGQQETQYF
TGTGCCAGCAGCTTCGCGGGAGGGCAACAAGAGACCCAGTACTTC
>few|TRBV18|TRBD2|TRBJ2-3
CASSPTSGTDTQYF
TGTGCCAGCTCACCGACTAGCGGCACAGATACGCAGTATTTT
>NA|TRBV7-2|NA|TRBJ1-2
CASSPTEANYGYTF
TGTGCCAGCAGCCCGACGGAAGCTAACTATGGCTACACCTTC
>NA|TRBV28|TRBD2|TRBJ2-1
CASSWGGLNEQFF
TGTGCCAGCAGTTGGGGAGGGTTGAATGAGCAGTTCTTC
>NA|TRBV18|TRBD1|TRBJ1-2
CASSPTGQGYGYTF
TGTGCCAGCTCACCCACGGGACAGGGCTATGGCTACACCTTC
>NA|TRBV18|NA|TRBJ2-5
CASSQNQVQETQYF
TGTGCCAGCTCGCAAAATCAGGTTCAAGAGACCCAGTACTTC
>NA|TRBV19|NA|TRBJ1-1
CASSTGLGTEAFF
TGTGCCAGTAGTACCGGACTGGGCACTGAAGCTTTCTTT
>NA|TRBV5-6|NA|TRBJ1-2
CASSSLTGGYTF
TGTGCCAGCAGCTCCTTAACAGGAGGCTACACCTTC
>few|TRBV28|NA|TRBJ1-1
CASSIPAGDTEAFF
TGTGCCAGCAGTATCCCGGCGGGAGACACTGAAGCTTTCTTT
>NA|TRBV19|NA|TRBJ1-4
CASSILGAGAEKLFF
TGTGCCAGTAGTATTCTGGGGGCAGGGGCCGAAAAACTGTTTTTT
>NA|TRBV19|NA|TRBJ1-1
CASSIPRTNTEAFF
TGTGCCAGTAGTATCCCCAGGACGAACACTGAAGCTTTCTTT
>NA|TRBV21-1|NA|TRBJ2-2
CARTMELAGGPSGELFF
TGTGCCAGGACCATGGAACTAGCGGGAGGGCCATCCGGGGAGCTGTTTTTT
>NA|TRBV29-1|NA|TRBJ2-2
CSVAGELFF
TGCAGCGTTGCCGGGGAGCTGTTTTTT
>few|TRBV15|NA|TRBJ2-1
CATSRGNRIDSYNEQFF
TGTGCCACCAGCAGAGGGAATCGGATAGATTCCTACAATGAGCAGTTCTTC
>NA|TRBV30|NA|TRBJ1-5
CAWSKGVGNQPQHF
TGTGCCTGGAGTAAAGGGGTTGGGAATCAGCCCCAGCATTTT
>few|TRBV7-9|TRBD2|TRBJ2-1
CASSPDSGSNNEQFF
TGTGCCAGCAGCCCCGATAGCGGGAGTAACAATGAGCAGTTCTTC